The entry below describes one T cell receptor beta chain. What it binds is not known. The germline gene is not matched at one end of the junction; a read error may be the cause. It was with 60 Vbeta and 13 Jbeta primers that the PCR ran. Profiled with immunoSEQ multiplex PCR; TCRdb holds only in-frame clones, not every one. The table includes approximately 140,000 clones, around 79% detected once. These data are taken from a study of cytomegalovirus exposure and HLA in healthy donors. Points from the study as a whole: Researchers catalogued over 150 TCR beta chains as cytomegalovirus-associated. In an earlier analysis, in some 500 donors, most V segments appeared productive either ~90% or ~30% of the time. More than 15,000 TCR beta sequences were associated with HLA alleles at 0.05 false discovery rate in a later analysis.

Sequenced material: PBMCs. The sequence came from a human donor in good health.

CDR3 bases: TGTGCCAGCAGTCTATCGGCGGCCTCCTACGAGCAGTACTTC. Protein: CASSLSAASYEQYF. The chain couples TRBV27 to TRBJ2-7; D is undetermined. CDR3 length: 14 residues. Germline-derived CDR1 and CDR2 are MNHEY and SMNVEV (reference sequence).